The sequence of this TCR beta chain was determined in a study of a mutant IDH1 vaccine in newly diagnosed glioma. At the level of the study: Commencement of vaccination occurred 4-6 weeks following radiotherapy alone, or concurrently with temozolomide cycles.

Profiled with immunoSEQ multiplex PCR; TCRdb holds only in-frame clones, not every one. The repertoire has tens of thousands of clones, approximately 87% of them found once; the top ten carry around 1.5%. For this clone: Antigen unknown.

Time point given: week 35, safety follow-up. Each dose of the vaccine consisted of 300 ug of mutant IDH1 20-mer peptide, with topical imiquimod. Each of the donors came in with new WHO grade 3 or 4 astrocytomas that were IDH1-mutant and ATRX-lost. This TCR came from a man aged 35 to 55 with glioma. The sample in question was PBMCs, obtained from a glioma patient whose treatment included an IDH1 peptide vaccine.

The chain's CDR3 is CASRDRETTEAFF. Written as DNA, the CDR3 is TGTGCCAGCCGGGACAGGGAGACCACTGAAGCTTTCTTT. This chain joins TRBV2 and TRBJ1-1; 9 nucleotides align to TRBD1. Losses at the gene ends were 8 bases for V and 4 bases for J; bases not matched to a gene: 5. The CDR3 has 13 residues. The germline V gene encodes CDR1 SNHLY and CDR2 FYNNEI.